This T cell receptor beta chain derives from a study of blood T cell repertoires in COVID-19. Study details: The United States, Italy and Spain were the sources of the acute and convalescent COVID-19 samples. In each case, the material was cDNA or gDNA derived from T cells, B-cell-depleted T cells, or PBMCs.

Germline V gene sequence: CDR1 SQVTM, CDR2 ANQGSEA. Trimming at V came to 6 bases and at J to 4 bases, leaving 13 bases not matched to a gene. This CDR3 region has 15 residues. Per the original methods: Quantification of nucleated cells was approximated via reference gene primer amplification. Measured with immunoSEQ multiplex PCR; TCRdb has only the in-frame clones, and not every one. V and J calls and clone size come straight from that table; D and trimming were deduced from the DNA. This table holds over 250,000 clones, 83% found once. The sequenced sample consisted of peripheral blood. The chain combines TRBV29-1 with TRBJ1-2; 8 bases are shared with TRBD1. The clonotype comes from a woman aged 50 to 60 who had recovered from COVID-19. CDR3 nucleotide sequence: TGCAGCGTCTCTGACAGGGGCCCAATGACCTATGGCTACACCTTC. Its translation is CSVSDRGPMTYGYTF.